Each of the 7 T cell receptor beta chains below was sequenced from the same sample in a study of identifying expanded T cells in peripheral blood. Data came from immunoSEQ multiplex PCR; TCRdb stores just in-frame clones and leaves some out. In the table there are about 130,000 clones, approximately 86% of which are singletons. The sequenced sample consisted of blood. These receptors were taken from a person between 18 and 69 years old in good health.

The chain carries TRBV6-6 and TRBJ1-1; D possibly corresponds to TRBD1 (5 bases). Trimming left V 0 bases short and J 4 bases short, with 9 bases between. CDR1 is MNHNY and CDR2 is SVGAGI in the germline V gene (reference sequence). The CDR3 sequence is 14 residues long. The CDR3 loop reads CASSYSGGTTEAFF. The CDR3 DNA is TGTGCCAGCAGTTACTCGGGAGGGACCACTGAAGCTTTCTTT.

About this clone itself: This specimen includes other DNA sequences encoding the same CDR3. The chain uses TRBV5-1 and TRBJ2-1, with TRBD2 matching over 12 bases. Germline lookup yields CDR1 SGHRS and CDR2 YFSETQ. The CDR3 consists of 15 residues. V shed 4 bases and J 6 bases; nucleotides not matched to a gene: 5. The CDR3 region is CASSTGLAGFNEQFF. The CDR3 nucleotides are TGCGCCAGCAGCACGGGACTAGCGGGCTTCAATGAGCAGTTCTTC.

CDR3 nucleotide sequence: TGTGCCAGCAGCGTAGAGGGACAGCCGGGGGAGACCCAGTACTTC. Amino acid sequence: CASSVEGQPGETQYF. The rearrangement uses TRBV9 and TRBJ2-5; 7 bases match TRBD1. The germline V gene has CDR1 SGDLS and CDR2 YYNGEE. J was trimmed by 5 bases and V by 0 bases; bases with no gene match: 7. This CDR3 has 15 residues.

The CDR3 is CASSSLTGWDTQYF. For the CDR3, the DNA is TGTGCCAGCAGCTCATTGACAGGTTGGGATACGCAGTATTTT. The chain combines TRBV7-2 with TRBJ2-3, with a weak D call TRBD1 (6 bases). The CDR3 has 14 amino acids. The V gene's germline CDR1 is SGHTA and CDR2 FQGNSA. V was trimmed by 4 bases and J by 6 bases, leaving 14 bases between them.

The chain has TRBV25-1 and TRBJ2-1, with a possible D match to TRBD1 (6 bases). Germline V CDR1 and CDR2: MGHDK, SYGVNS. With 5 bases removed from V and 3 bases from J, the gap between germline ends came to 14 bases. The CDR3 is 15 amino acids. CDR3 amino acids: CASSPLDRHYNEQFF. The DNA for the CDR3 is TGTGCCAGCAGTCCCCTGGACAGACACTACAATGAGCAGTTCTTC.

The CDR3 DNA is TGTGCCAGCAGTCGACTAGCGGGAATCTACGAGCAGTACTTC. It codes for CASSRLAGIYEQYF. J is TRBJ2-7 and V is TRBV27, with 11 bases lining up with TRBD2. The ends lost 5 bases at V and 3 bases at J; junction bases unmatched: 3. Germline CDR1 reads MNHEY; CDR2 reads SMNVEV (reference sequence). The CDR3 is 14 amino acids.

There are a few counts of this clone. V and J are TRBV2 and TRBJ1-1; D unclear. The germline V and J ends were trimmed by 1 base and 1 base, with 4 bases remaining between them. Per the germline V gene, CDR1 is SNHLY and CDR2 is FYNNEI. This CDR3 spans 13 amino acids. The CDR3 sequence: CASSEGANTEAFF. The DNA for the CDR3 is TGTGCCAGCAGTGAAGGGGCGAACACTGAAGCTTTCTTT.